Shown below are 10 T cell receptor beta chains from a single sample sequenced in a study of T cells in Graves' hyperthyroidism and ophthalmopathy. Amplification yielded TCR beta CDR3 regions, with RNA transcripts as the source. Initially, a first-round RT-PCR of the TCR CDR3 employed the HTBI primer set. MiXCR, applied by TCRdb to the multiplex PCR reads, yields one record per CDR3 protein. The sample shows 350,000 or so distinct CDR3 sequences, over 15% of them seen only once. Sequences were obtained from blood. The receptors shown here come from a woman in her thirties or forties with Graves' ophthalmopathy.

The V and J genes are TRBV15 and TRBJ1-1, with 7 bases aligning to TRBD1. This CDR3 has 14 amino acids. Germline loops: CDR1 LNHNV, CDR2 YYDKDF (reference sequence). V shed 0 bases and J 9 bases; nucleotides not matched to a gene: 7. CDR3 nucleotide sequence: TGTGCCACCAGCAGAGATAAGGGACAGAAGAAAGCTTTCTTT. Encoded protein: CATSRDKGQKKAFF.

This clonotype appeared many times. The chain combines TRBV7-8 with TRBJ2-7; weak D call: TRBD1 (5 bases). Germline V gene lookup returns CDR1 SGHVS and CDR2 FQNEAQ. This CDR3 comprises 12 residues. V lost 5 bases and J 6 bases, leaving 11 bases between the germline ends. The CDR3 coding sequence is TGTGCCAGCAGCGTAGGGGTGGGCGAGCAGTACTTC. This gives the protein CASSVGVGEQYF.

The sample holds many counts of this clonotype. The V gene is TRBV12-3 or TRBV12-4, the J gene TRBJ1-5; D unclear. Trimming pared 2 bases from V and 7 bases from J, leaving 12 bases between. This CDR3 spans 14 amino acids. The CDR3 DNA is TGTGCCAGCAGTTTAACGTTCGGGGAACAGCCCCAGCATTTT. It yields the protein CASSLTFGEQPQHF.

The sample holds many counts of this clonotype. The genes are TRBV12-3 or TRBV12-4 and TRBJ1-1; no definite D call. Trimming left V 6 bases short and J 5 bases short, with 13 bases between. This CDR3 region has 13 residues. For the CDR3, the DNA is TGTGCCAGCAGCCTAACAGTTCAAACTGAAGCTTTCTTT. This translates into CASSLTVQTEAFF.

In this sample, this clonotype turned up a few times. The rearrangement links TRBV7-9 to TRBJ1-1, with D perhaps matching TRBD1 (6 bases). CDR1 is SEHNR, CDR2 FQNEAQ, per germline (reference sequence). The CDR3 totals 10 residues. The CDR3 region has the DNA TGTGGGGGGGGCTCCACTGAAGCTTTCTTT. Protein: CGGGSTEAFF.

The genes are TRBV9 and TRBJ1-3, with D possibly matching TRBD1 (5 bases). Germline assignment: CDR1 SGDLS and CDR2 YYNGEE. The CDR3 consists of 16 residues. The V and J ends lost 3 bases and 0 bases respectively, with 13 bases between them. The CDR3 here is CASSGGRLHSGNTIYF. CDR3 sequence (DNA): TGTGCCAGCAGCGGGGGACGGCTACACTCTGGAAACACCATATATTTT.

This clonotype was found many times. The chain joins TRBV28 to TRBJ2-5; D might be TRBD1 or TRBD2, each matching 6 bases. V dropped 4 bases and J dropped 4 bases, with 13 bases sitting between them. Germline V gene data show CDR1 as MDHEN and CDR2 as SYDVKM. There are 14 residues in the CDR3. CDR3 residues: CASSSLQGGETQYF. CDR3 DNA: TGTGCCAGCAGTTCCCTACAGGGAGGAGAGACCCAGTACTTC. Combining the CDR3 with reference TRBV28 and TRBJ2-5 gives the whole variable domain DVKVTQSSRYLVKRTGEKVFLECVQDMDHENMFWYRQDPGLGLRLIYFSYDVKMKEKGDIPEGYSVSREKKERFSLILESASTNQTSMYLCASSSLQGGETQYFGPGTRLLVL.

Ten or more counts support this clonotype. The V call is TRBV19, the J call TRBJ2-5; D is unclear. This CDR3 spans 13 amino acids. Trimming cost V 3 bases and J 5 bases, with 10 bases left between them. Germline V gene data show CDR1 as LNHDA and CDR2 as SQIVND (reference sequence). CDR3 residues: CASSIYFLETQYF. In nucleotides, the CDR3 is TGTGCCAGTAGTATCTATTTCCTGGAGACCCAGTACTTC.

This clonotype was counted only a few times. In DNA, the CDR3 is TGTGCCAGCAGCTTCTACGAAATCTCGGGGATAGAGCAGTACTTC. It translates to CASSFYEISGIEQYF. This rearrangement joins TRBV5-5 to TRBJ2-7; D possibly corresponds to TRBD2 (5 bases). Germline V gene lookup returns CDR1 SGHKS and CDR2 YYEKEE (reference sequence). The CDR3 is made up of 15 amino acids. The V end lost 2 bases, the J end lost 7 bases, and 19 bases lay between the germline ends.

This clonotype appeared many times. The genes are TRBV12-3 or TRBV12-4 and TRBJ1-3; TRBD1 aligns across 7 bases. The CDR3 is 14 amino acids. The V and J ends lost 5 bases and 4 bases, in that order; junction bases with no gene match: 5. Here the CDR3 DNA reads TGTGCCAGCAGTCCCCAGGGGGTCGGAAACACCATATATTTT. It encodes CASSPQGVGNTIYF.